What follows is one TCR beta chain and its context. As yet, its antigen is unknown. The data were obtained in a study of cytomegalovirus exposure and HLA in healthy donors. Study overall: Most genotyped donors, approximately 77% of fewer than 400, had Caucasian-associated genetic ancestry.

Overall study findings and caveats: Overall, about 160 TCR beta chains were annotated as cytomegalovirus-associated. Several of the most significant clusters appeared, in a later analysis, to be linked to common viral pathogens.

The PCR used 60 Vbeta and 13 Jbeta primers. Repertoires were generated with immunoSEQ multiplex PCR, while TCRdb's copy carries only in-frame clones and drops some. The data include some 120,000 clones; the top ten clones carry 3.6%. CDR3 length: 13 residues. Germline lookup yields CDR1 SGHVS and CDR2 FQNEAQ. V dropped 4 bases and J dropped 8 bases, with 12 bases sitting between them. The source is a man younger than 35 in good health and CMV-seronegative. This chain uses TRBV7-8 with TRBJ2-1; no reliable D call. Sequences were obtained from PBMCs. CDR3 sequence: CASSSRFRDEQFF. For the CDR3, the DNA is TGTGCCAGCAGCTCCCGGTTCCGCGATGAGCAGTTCTTC.